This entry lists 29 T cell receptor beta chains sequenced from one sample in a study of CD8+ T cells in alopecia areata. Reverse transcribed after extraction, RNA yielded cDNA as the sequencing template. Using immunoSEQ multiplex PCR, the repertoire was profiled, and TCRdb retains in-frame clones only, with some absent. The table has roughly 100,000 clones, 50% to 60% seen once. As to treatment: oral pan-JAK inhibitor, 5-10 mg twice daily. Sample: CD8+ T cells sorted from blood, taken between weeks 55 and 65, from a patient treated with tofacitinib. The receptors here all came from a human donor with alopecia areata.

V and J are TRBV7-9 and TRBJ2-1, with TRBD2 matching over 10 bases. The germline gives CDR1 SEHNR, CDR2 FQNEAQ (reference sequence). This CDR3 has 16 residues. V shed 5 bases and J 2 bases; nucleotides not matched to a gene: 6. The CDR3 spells CASSILAGHAYNEQFF. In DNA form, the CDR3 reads TGTGCCAGCAGCATACTAGCGGGGCACGCCTACAATGAGCAGTTCTTC.

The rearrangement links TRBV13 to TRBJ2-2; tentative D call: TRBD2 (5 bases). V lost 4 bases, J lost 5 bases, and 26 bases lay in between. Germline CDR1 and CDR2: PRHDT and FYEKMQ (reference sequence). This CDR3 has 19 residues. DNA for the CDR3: TGTGCCAGCAGCTATCAAATGAGAAGCTCGGCCCGGGGTACCGGGGAGCTGTTTTTT. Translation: CASSYQMRSSARGTGELFF.

The CDR3 DNA follows: TGTGCCAGCAGCTCAGGTAACAGAGGAGCAGAGACCCAGTACTTC. Its protein is CASSSGNRGAETQYF. The rearrangement links TRBV13 to TRBJ2-5; D is ambiguous. Germline CDR1 PRHDT, CDR2 FYEKMQ (reference sequence). The CDR3 extends over 15 amino acids. V dropped 4 bases and J dropped 4 bases, with 16 bases sitting between them.

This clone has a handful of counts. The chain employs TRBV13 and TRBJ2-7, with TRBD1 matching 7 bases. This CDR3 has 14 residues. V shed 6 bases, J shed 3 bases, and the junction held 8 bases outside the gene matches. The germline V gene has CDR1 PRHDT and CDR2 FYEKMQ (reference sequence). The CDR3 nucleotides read TGTGCCAGCAGTTCGGGACAGAGTTACTACGAGCAGTACTTC. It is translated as CASSSGQSYYEQYF.

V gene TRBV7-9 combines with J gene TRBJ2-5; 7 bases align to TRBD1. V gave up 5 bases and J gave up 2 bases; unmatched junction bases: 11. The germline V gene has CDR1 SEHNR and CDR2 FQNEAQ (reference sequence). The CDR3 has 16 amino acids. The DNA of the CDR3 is TGTGCCAGCAGCCCGACCAGGACAGGCTTACAAGAGACCCAGTACTTC. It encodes CASSPTRTGLQETQYF.

The CDR3 DNA reads as TGTGCCAGTAAAGACCCTAACTCCTACAATGAGCAGTTCTTC. Protein sequence: CASKDPNSYNEQFF. The chain uses TRBV19 and TRBJ2-1, with unresolved D. The CDR3 loop spans 14 amino acids. Looked up from germline, CDR1 is LNHDA and CDR2 is SQIVND (reference sequence). The V end lost 7 bases, the J end lost 0 bases, and 10 bases lay between the germline ends.

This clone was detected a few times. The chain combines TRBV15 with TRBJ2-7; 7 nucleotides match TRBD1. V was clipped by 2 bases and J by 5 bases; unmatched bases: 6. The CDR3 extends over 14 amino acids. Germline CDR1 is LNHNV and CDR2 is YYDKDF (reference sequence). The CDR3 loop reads CATSRKGTVNEQYF. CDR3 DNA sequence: TGTGCCACCAGCAGAAAAGGGACAGTCAACGAGCAGTACTTC.

This CDR3 is CASSPRTSQNIQYF. CDR3 DNA sequence: TGTGCCAGCAGCCCTCGGACTAGTCAAAACATTCAGTACTTC. The J gene is TRBJ2-4, the V gene TRBV7-9; 7 positions agree with TRBD2. CDR3 length: 14 amino acids. Looked up from germline, CDR1 is SEHNR and CDR2 is FQNEAQ (reference sequence). V lost 5 bases and J lost 5; bases outside the gene matches: 6. Based on the CDR3 plus reference TRBV7-9 and TRBJ2-4, the full variable domain is DTGVSQNPRHKITKRGQNVTFRCDPISEHNRLYWYRQTLGQGPEFLTYFQNEAQLEKSRLLSDRFSAERPKGSFSTLEIQRTEQGDSAMYLCASSPRTSQNIQYFGAGTRLSVL.

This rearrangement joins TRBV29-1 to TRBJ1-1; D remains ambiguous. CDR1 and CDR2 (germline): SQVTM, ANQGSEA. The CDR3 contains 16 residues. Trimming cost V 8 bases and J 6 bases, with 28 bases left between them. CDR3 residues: CSTPGQARVSIAEAFF. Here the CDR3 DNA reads TGCAGCACCCCCGGGCAGGCGAGGGTTAGTATTGCTGAAGCTTTCTTT.

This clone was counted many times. The CDR3 DNA sequence: TGTGCCATCAGGAGAGACAGGGGCCCAAGCCACGGGGAGCTGTTTTTT. It is translated as CAIRRDRGPSHGELFF. The gene calls are TRBV10-3 and TRBJ2-2, with TRBD1 matching 8 bases. Germline-derived CDR1 and CDR2 are ENHRY and SYGVKD. The V segment lost 6 bases and the J segment 7 bases; nucleotides outside the gene matches: 13. The CDR3 has 16 residues.

As DNA, the CDR3 is TGTGCCAGCAGTCCTGGGCCGGGGCTGTTTTTT. Translating it yields CASSPGPGLFF. The J gene is TRBJ2-2, the V gene TRBV6-1, with D hard to call. CDR1 and CDR2 from the germline V gene are MNHNS and SASEGT. Trimming left V 5 bases short and J 13 bases short, with 11 bases between. This CDR3 has 11 residues.

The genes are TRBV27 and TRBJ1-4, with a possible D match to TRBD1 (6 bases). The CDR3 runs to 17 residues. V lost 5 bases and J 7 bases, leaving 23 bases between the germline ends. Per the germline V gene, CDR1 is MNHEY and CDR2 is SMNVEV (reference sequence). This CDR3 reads CASSPSFQGRGGEKLFF. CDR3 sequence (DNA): TGTGCCAGCAGTCCCTCCTTCCAGGGGAGAGGGGGTGAAAAACTGTTTTTT.

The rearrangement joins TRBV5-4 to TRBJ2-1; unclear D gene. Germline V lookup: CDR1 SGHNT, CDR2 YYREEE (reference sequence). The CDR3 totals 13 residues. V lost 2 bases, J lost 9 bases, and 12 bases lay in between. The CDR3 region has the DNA TGTGCCAGCAGCTTTGGGGTTTCGGGTGAGCAGTTCTTC. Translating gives CASSFGVSGEQFF.

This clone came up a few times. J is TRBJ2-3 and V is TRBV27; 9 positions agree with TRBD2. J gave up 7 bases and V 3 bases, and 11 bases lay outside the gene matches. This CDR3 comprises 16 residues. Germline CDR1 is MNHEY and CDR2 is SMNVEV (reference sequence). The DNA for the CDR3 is TGTGCCAGCAGTTTCCCAAGCCTGCGGGGGGGGAATACGCAGTATTTT. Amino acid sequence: CASSFPSLRGGNTQYF.

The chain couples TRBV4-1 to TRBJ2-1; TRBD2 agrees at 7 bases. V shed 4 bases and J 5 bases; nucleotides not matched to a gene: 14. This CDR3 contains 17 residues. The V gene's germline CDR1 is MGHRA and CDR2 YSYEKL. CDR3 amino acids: CASSPPTVGTINNEQFF. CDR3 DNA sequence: TGCGCCAGCAGCCCCCCCACGGTCGGGACTATCAACAATGAGCAGTTCTTC.

The CDR3 sequence is CARGEARFTGELFF. Written as DNA, the CDR3 is TGTGCCAGGGGCGAAGCGAGATTCACCGGGGAGCTGTTTTTT. The J gene is TRBJ2-2, the V gene TRBV2; no reliable D call. Deletions cut 9 bases from V and 4 bases from J, with 15 bases between. This CDR3 is 14 amino acids long. Germline-derived CDR1 and CDR2 are SNHLY and FYNNEI.

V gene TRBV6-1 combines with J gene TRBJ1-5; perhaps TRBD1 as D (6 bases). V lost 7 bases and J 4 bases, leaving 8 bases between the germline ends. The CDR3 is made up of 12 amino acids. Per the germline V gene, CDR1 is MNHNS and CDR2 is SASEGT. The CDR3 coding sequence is TGTGCCAGCACCCAGGGGAATCAGCCCCAGCATTTT. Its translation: CASTQGNQPQHF.

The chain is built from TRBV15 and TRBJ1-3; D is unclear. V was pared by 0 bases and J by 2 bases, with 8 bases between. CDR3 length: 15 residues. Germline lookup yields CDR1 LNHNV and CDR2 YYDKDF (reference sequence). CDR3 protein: CATSRDHMAGNTIYF. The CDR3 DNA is TGTGCCACCAGCAGAGATCACATGGCTGGAAACACCATATATTTT.

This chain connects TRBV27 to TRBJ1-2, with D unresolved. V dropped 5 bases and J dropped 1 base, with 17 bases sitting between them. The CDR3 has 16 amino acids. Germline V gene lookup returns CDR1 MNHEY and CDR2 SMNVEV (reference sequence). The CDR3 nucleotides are TGTGCCAGCAGTACCAGCGCGGTTTCACTTAACTATGGCTACACCTTC. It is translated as CASSTSAVSLNYGYTF.

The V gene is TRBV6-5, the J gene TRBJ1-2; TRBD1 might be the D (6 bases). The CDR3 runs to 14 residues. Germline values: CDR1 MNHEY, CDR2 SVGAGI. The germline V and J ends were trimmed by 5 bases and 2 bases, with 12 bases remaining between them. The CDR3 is CASSPQGRNYGYTF. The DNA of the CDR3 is TGTGCCAGCAGTCCCCAGGGGCGGAACTATGGCTACACCTTC.

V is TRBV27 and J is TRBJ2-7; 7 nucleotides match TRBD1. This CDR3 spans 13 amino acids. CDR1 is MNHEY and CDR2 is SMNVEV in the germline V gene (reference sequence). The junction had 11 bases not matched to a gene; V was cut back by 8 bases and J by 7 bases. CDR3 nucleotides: TGTGCCAGCGGGGACAGACCCTACGGGGAGCAGTACTTC. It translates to CASGDRPYGEQYF.

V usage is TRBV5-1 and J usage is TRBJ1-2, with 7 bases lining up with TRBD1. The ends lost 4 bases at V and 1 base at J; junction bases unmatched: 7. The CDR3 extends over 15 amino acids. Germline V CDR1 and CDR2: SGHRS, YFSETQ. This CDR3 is CASSRTGAFNYGYTF. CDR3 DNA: TGCGCCAGCAGCCGAACAGGGGCCTTTAACTATGGCTACACCTTC. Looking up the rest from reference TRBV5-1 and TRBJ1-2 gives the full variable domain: KAGVTQTPRYLIKTRGQQVTLSCSPISGHRSVSWYQQTPGQGLQFLFEYFSETQRNKGNFPGRFSGRQFSNSRSEMNVSTLELGDSALYLCASSRTGAFNYGYTFGSGTRLTVV.

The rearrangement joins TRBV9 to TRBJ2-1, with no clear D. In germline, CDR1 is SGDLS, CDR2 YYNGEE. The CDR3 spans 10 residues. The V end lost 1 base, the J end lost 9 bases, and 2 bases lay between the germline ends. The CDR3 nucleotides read TGTGCCAGCAGCGTAACTGAGCAGTTCTTC. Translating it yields CASSVTEQFF.

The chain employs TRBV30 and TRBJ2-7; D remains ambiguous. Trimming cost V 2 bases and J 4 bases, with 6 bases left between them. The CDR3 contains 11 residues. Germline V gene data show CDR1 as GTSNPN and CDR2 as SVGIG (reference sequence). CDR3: CAWSPSYEQYF. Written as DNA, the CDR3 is TGTGCCTGGAGTCCTTCGTACGAGCAGTACTTC.

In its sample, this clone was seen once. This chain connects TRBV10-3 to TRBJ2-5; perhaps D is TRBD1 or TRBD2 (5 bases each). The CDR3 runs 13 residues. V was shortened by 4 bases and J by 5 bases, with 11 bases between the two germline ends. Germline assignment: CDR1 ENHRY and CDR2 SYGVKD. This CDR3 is CAISGDGGETQYF. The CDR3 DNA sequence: TGTGCCATCAGTGGGGACGGCGGCGAGACCCAGTACTTC.

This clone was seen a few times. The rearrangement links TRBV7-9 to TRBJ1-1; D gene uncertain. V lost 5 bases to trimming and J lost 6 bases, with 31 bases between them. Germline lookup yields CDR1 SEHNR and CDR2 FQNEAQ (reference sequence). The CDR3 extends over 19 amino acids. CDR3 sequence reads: CASSGGQFGQLGRRAEAFF. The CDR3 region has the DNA TGTGCCAGCAGCGGCGGGCAATTTGGGCAGTTAGGGCGTAGGGCTGAAGCTTTCTTT. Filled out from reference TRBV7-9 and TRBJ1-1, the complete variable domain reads DTGVSQNPRHKITKRGQNVTFRCDPISEHNRLYWYRQTLGQGPEFLTYFQNEAQLEKSRLLSDRFSAERPKGSFSTLEIQRTEQGDSAMYLCASSGGQFGQLGRRAEAFFGQGTRLTVV.

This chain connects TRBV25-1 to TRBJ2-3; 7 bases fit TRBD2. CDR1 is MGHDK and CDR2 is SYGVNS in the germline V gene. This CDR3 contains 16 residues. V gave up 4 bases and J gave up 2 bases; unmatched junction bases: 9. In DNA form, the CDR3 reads TGTGCCAGCAGTGCCTCCCTGGCGGGGGTCACAGATACGCAGTATTTT. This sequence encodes CASSASLAGVTDTQYF. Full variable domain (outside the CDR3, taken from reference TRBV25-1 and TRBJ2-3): EADIYQTPRYLVIGTGKKITLECSQTMGHDKMYWYQQDPGMELHLIHYSYGVNSTEKGDLSSESTVSRIRTEHFPLTLESARPSHTSQYLCASSASLAGVTDTQYFGPGTRLTVL.

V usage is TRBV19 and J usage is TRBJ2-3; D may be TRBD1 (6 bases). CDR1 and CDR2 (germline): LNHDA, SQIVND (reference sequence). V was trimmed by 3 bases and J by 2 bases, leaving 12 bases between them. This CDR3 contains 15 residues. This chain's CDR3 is CASSIGGRHTDTQYF. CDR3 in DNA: TGTGCCAGTAGTATTGGGGGCAGACACACAGATACGCAGTATTTT.

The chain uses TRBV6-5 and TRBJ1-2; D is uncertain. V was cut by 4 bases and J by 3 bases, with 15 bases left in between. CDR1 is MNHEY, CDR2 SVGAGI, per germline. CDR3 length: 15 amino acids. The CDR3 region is CASSFSQTKDYGYTF. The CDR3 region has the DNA TGTGCCAGCAGTTTCTCTCAAACAAAAGACTATGGCTACACCTTC.